The clone carrying this T cell receptor (beta chain) showed up just a few times. This sample stems from a study of regulatory and conventional T cells in breast cancer. Germline V gives CDR1 SGHRS, CDR2 YFSETQ. This CDR3 is built from 14 residues. The V gene end was trimmed by 1 base and the J gene end by 8 bases; junction bases not matched to a gene: 7. From the PCR reads, TCRdb called clonotypes with MiXCR, one entry per CDR3 protein. The sample carries more than 15,000 distinct CDR3 sequences, more than 30% recorded once. The sequenced sample was conventional T cells from blood. The chain joins TRBV5-1 to TRBJ2-7; 9 bases match TRBD1. This clonotype was obtained from a female donor in good health. This CDR3 is CASSLWTGDRKQYF. The CDR3 nucleotides read TGCGCCAGCAGCTTGTGGACAGGGGATAGAAAGCAGTACTTC.